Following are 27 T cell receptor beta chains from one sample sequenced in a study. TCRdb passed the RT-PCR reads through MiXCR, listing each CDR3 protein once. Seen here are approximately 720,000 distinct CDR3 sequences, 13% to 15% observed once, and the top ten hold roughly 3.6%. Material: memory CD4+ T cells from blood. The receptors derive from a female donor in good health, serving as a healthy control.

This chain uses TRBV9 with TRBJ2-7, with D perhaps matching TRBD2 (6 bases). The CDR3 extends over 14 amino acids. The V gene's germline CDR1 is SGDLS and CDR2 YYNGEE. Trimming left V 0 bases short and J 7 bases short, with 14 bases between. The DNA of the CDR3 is TGTGCCAGCAGCGTAGTCGGGGGATGGGGAGAGCAGTACTTC. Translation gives CASSVVGGWGEQYF.

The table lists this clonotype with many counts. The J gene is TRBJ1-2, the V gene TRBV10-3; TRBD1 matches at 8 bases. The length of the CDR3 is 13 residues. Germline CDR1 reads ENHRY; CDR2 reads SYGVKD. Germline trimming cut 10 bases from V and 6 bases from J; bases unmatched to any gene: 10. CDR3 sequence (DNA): TGTGCCACCTGGTTTGGACAGGGTAATGGCTACACCTTC. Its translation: CATWFGQGNGYTF.

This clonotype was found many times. CDR3 protein: CASSQSGTGTRGQETQYF. CDR3 DNA sequence: TGTGCCAGCAGCCAATCTGGGACAGGAACCCGGGGGCAAGAGACCCAGTACTTC. The V call is TRBV4-2, the J call TRBJ2-5; 8 positions match TRBD1. After removal of 2 bases from V and 2 bases from J, the junction contained 13 bases not matched to a gene. The CDR3 spans 18 residues. Germline V gene sequence: CDR1 LGHNA, CDR2 YNFKEQ.

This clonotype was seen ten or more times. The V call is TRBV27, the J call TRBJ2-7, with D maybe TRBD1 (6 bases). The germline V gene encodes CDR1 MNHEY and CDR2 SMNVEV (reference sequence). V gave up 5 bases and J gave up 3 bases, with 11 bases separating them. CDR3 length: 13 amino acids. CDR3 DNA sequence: TGTGCCAGCAGTCCCCGACAGGTCTACGAGCAGTACTTC. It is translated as CASSPRQVYEQYF.

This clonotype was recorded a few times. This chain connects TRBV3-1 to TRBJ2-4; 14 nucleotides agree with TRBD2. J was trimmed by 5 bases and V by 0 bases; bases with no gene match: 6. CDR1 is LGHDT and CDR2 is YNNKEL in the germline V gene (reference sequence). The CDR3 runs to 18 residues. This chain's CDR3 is CASSQDWGLAGEQNIQYF. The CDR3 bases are TGTGCCAGCAGCCAAGATTGGGGACTAGCGGGGGAACAAAACATTCAGTACTTC.

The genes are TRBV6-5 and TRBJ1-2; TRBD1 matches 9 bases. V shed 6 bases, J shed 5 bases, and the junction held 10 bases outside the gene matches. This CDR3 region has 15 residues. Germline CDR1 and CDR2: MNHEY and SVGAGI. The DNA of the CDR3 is TGTGCCAGCAGCAATCAGGACAGGGGCTTTTATGGCTACACCTTC. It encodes CASSNQDRGFYGYTF.

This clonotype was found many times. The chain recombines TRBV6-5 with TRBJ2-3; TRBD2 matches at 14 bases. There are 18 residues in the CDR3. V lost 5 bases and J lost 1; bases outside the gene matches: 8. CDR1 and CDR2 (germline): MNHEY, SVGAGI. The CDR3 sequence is CASSATSGRDLGTDTQYF. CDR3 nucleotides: TGTGCCAGCAGTGCGACTAGCGGGAGGGACCTCGGCACAGATACGCAGTATTTT.

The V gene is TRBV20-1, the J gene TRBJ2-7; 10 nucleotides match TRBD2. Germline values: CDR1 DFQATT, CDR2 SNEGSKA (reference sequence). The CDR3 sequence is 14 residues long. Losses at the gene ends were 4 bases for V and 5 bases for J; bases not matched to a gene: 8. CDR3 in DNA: TGCAGTGCTATCCTAGCGGGAGTTGTGAACGAGCAGTACTTC. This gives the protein CSAILAGVVNEQYF.

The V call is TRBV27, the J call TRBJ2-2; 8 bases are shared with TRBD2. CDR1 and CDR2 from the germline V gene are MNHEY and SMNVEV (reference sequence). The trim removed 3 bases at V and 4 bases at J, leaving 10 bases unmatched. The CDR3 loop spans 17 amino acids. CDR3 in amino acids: CASSFSGASYGTGELFF. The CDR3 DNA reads TGTGCCAGCAGTTTTAGCGGGGCGTCGTATGGCACCGGGGAGCTGTTTTTT.

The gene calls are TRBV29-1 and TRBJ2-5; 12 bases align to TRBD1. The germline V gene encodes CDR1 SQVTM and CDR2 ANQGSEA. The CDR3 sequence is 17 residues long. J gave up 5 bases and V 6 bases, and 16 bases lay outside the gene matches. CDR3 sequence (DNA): TGCAGCGTAGTTGGGGTGATGGGACAGGGGGCTCGGGAGACCCAGTACTTC. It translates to CSVVGVMGQGARETQYF.

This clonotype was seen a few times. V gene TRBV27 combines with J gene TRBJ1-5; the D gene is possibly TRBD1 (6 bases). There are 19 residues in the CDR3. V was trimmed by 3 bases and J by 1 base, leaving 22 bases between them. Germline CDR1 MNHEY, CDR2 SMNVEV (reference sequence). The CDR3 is CASSFELGANGESNQPQHF. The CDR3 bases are TGTGCCAGCAGTTTCGAGTTGGGGGCCAACGGGGAAAGCAATCAGCCCCAGCATTTT.

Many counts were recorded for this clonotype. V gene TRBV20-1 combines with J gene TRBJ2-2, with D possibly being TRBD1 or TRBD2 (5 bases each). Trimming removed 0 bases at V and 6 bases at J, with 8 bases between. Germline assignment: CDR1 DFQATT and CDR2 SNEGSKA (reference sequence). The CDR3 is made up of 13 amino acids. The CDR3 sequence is CSARDRGAGELFF. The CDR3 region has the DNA TGCAGTGCTAGAGATCGAGGGGCCGGGGAGCTGTTTTTT.

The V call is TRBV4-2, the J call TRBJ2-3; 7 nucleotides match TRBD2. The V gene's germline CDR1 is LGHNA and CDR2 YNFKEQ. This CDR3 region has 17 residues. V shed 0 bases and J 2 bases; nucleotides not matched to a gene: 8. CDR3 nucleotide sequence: TGTGCCAGCAGCCAAGAACGGCAGCGGGAACCCACAGATACGCAGTATTTT. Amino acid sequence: CASSQERQREPTDTQYF.

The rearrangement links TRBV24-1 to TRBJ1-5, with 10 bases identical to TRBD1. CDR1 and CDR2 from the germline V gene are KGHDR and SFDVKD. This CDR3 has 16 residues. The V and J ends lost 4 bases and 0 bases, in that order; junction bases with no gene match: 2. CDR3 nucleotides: TGTGCCACCAGTGACCGGACAGGGGGTAGCAATCAGCCCCAGCATTTT. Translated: CATSDRTGGSNQPQHF.

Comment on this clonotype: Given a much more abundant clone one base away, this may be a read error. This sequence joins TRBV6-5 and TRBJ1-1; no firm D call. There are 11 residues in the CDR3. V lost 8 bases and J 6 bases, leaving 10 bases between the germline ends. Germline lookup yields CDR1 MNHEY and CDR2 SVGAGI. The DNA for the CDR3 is TGTGCCAGCGGGAGCGACTCTGAAGCTTTCTTT. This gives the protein CASGSDSEAFF.

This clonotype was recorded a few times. CDR3: CASSFRGGWEKLFF. The CDR3 nucleotides read TGTGCCAGCAGTTTCAGGGGGGGCTGGGAAAAACTGTTTTTT. The chain has TRBV12-3 or TRBV12-4 and TRBJ1-4; 7 bases are a match to TRBD1. Trimming removed 3 bases from V and 8 bases from J; junction bases left unmatched: 6. The CDR3 contains 14 residues.

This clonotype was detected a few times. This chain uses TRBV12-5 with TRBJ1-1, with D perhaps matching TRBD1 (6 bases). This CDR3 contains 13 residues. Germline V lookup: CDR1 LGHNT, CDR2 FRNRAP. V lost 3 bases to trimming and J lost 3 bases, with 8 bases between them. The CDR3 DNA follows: TGTGCTAGTGGTTTACAGGGTGACACTGAAGCTTTCTTT. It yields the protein CASGLQGDTEAFF.

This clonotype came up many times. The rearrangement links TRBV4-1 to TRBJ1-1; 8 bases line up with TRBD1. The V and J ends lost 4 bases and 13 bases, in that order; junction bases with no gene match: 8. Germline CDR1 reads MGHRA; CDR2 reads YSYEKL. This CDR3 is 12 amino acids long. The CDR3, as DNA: TGCGCCAGCAGCCCAGGGGGCAGGGCGGTTTTCTTT. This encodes CASSPGGRAVFF.

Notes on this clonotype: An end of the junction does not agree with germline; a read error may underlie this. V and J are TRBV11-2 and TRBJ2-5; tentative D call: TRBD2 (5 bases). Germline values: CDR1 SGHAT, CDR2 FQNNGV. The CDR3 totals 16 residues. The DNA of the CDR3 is TGTGCCAGCAGCTTTGTGAATAGGGTACCGCGGGCCCATATCAACTTC. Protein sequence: CASSFVNRVPRAHINF.

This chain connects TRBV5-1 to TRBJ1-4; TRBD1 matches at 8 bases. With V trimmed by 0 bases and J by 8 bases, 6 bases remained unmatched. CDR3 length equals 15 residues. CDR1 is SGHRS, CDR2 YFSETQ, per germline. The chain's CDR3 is CASSLGPDRVEKLFF. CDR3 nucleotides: TGCGCCAGCAGCTTGGGTCCGGACAGGGTCGAAAAACTGTTTTTT.

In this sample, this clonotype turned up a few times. CDR3 amino acids: CSARQTAGASYNEQFF. DNA of the CDR3: TGCAGTGCTAGACAAACGGCAGGGGCCTCCTACAATGAGCAGTTCTTC. The gene calls are TRBV20-1 and TRBJ2-1, with TRBD1 as a possible D gene (6 bases). The V gene's germline CDR1 is DFQATT and CDR2 SNEGSKA (reference sequence). Trimming took 2 bases from V and 0 from J, leaving 14 bases between them. The CDR3 has 16 amino acids.

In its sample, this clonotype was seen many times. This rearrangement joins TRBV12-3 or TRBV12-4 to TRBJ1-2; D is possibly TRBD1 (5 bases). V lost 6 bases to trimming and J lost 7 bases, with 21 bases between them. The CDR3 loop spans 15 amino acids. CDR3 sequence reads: CASSPTSQGYSGYTF. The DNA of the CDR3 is TGTGCCAGCAGCCCAACCAGTCAGGGCTATTCTGGCTACACCTTC.

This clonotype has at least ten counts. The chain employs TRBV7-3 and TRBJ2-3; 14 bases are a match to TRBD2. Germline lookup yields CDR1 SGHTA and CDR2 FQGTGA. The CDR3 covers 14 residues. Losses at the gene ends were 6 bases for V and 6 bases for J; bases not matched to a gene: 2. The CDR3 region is CASRTSGRADTQYF. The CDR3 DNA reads TGTGCCAGCAGGACTAGCGGGAGGGCCGATACGCAGTATTTT.

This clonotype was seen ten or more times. In nucleotides, the CDR3 is TGCAGCGTTGCGGATTGGACAGGCAACGCTGAAGCTTTCTTT. This translates into CSVADWTGNAEAFF. This chain joins TRBV29-1 and TRBJ1-1, with TRBD1 matching 7 bases. V shed 4 bases and J 6 bases; nucleotides not matched to a gene: 11. CDR3 length equals 14 residues. Germline V CDR1 and CDR2: SQVTM, ANQGSEA. The full variable domain, completed using reference TRBV29-1 and TRBJ1-1, is SAVISQKPSRDICQRGTSLTIQCQVDSQVTMMFWYRQQPGQSLTLIATANQGSEATYESGFVIDKFPISRPNLTFSTLTVSNMSPEDSSIYLCSVADWTGNAEAFFGQGTRLTVV.

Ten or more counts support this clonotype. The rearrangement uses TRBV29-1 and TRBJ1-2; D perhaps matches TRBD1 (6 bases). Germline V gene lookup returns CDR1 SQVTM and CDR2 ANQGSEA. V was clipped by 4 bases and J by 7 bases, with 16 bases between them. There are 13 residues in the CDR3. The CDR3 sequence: CSVVKEQGSGYTF. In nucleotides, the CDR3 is TGCAGCGTTGTAAAAGAACAGGGTAGTGGCTACACCTTC.

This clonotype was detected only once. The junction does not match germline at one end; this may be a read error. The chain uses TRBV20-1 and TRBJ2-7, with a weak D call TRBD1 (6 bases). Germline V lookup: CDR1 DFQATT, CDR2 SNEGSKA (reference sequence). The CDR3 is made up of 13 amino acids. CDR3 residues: CSARSQGAYEKYF. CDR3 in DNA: TGCAGTGCTAGGTCACAGGGAGCCTACGAGAAGTACTTC.

The CDR3 reads CASSLLFSGNTIYF. The CDR3 DNA follows: TGTGCCAGCAGCTTACTCTTCTCTGGAAACACCATATATTTT. The genes are TRBV7-2 and TRBJ1-3, with no clear D. The V gene lost 2 bases and the J gene lost 0 bases, with 5 bases spanning the gap. The CDR3 consists of 14 residues. The germline V gene has CDR1 SGHTA and CDR2 FQGNSA.